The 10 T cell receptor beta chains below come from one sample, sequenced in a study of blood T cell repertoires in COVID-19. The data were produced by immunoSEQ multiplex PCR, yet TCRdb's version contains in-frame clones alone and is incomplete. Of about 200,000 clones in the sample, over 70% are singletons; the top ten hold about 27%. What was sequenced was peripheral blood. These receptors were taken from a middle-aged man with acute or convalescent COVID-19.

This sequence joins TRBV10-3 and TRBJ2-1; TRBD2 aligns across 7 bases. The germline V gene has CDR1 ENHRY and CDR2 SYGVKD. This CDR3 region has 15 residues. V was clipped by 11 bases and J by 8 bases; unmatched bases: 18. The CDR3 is CASTSTGGPGDEQFF. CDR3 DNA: TGTGCCTCGACTTCTACGGGAGGCCCGGGAGATGAGCAGTTCTTC.

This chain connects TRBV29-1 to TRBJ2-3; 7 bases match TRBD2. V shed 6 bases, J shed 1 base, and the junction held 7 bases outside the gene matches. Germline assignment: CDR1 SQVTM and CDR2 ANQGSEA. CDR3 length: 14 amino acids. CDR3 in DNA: TGCAGCGTCGGGACTACCGTTGGCACAGATACGCAGTATTTT. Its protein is CSVGTTVGTDTQYF.

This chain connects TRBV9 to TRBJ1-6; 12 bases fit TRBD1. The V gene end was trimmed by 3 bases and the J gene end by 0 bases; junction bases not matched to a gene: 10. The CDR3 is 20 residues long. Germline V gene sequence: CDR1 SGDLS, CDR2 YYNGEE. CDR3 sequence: CASSANPGQGASSYNSPLHF. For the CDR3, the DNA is TGTGCCAGCAGCGCCAACCCGGGACAGGGGGCGAGCTCCTATAATTCACCCCTCCACTTT.

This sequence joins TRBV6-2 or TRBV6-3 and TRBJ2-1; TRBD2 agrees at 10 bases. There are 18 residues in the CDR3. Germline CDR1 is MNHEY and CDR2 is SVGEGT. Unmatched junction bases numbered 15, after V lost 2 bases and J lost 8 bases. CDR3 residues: CASSYTPEVGLANDEQFF. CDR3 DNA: TGTGCCAGCAGTTACACACCTGAAGTGGGACTAGCGAACGATGAGCAGTTCTTC.

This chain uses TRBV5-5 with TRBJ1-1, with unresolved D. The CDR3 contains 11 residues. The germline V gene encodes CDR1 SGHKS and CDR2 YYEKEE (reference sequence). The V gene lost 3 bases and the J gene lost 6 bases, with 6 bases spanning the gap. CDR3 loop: CASSWGAEAFF. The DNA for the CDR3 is TGTGCCAGCAGCTGGGGAGCTGAAGCTTTCTTT.

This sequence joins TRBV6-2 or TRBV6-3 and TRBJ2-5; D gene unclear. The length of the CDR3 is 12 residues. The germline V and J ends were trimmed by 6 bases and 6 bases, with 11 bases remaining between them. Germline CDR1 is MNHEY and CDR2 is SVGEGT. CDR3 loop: CASSPGFQTQYF. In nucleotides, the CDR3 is TGTGCCAGCAGCCCCGGTTTCCAGACCCAGTACTTC.

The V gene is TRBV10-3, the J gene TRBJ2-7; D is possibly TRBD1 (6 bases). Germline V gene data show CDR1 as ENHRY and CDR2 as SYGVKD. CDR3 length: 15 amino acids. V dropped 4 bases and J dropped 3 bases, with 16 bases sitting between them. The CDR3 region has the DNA TGTGCCATCAGTGCCACAGGGTTTGACAACTACGAGCAGTACTTC. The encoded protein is CAISATGFDNYEQYF.

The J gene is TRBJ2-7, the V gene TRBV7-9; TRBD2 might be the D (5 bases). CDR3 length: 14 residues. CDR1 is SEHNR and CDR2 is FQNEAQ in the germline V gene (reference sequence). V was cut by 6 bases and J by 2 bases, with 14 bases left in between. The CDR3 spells CASRPGRDTYEQYF. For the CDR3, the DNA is TGTGCCAGCAGGCCCGGACGGGATACCTACGAGCAGTACTTC.

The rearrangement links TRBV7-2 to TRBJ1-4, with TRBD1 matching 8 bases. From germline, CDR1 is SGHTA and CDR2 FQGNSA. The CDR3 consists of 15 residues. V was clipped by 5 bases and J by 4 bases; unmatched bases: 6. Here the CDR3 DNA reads TGTGCCAGCAGCATCCGGACAGGGATTAATGAAAAACTGTTTTTT. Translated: CASSIRTGINEKLFF.

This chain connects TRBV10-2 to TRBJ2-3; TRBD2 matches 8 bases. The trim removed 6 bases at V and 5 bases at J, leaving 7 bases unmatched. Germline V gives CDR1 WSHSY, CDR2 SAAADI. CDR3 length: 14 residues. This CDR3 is CASSIGLAGDTQYF. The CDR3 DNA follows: TGCGCCAGCAGCATAGGACTAGCAGGAGATACGCAGTATTTT.